This TCR beta chain originates from a study of regulatory and conventional T cells in RAG deficiency. The sorted conventional CD4+ T cells were CD25-low and CD127-high, with genomic DNA sequenced. Profiling relied on immunoSEQ multiplex PCR, and the TCRdb table lists in-frame clones only, not all of them. Of 20,000 to 25,000 clones listed, around 94% are singletons. This sample also belongs to another study, concerning regulatory T cells. This second report adds: Primers: 52 TRBV forward and 13 TRBJ reverse. Patient repertoires had restricted TRB V-J pairs and skewed V and J usage, most in Tregs.

This sequence was found in a human donor in good health. Sequencing was performed on CD4+ T cells sorted from blood.

The CDR3 spells CASSLGQGPSQFF. The CDR3 DNA reads TGTGCCAGCAGCTTAGGACAGGGTCCCTCTCAGTTCTTC. V and J are TRBV11-2 and TRBJ2-1, with 7 bases identical to TRBD1. CDR1 SGHAT and CDR2 FQNNGV come from the germline V gene. With V trimmed by 1 base and J by 13 bases, 7 bases remained unmatched. The CDR3 runs 13 residues.